The clone carrying this T cell receptor (beta chain) was picked up many times. Its antigen remains unidentified. TCRdb re-analysed the RT-PCR reads in MiXCR, keeping a single row per CDR3 protein. The sample has hundreds of thousands of distinct CDR3 sequences, 15% to 17% seen once. The sample is drawn from a study of response to subunit inactivated influenza vaccine. The CDR3 loop spans 11 amino acids. Trimming took off 6 bases at V and 6 bases at J, with 11 bases between the two ends. In germline, CDR1 is SQVTM, CDR2 ANQGSEA. Findings of the study overall: The study's authors posited that every seasonal influenza vaccination enlists few new T cells.

The sequencing used PBMCs from blood, collected 12 days after vaccination. The origin of this receptor is a man over 45 who received an inactivated influenza vaccine. The rearrangement uses TRBV29-1 and TRBJ1-2; D is perhaps TRBD1 (6 bases). The CDR3 DNA is TGCAGCGTCAGGGGTTTGGATGGCTACACCTTC. Protein sequence: CSVRGLDGYTF. Combining the CDR3 with reference TRBV29-1 and TRBJ1-2 gives the whole variable domain SAVISQKPSRDICQRGTSLTIQCQVDSQVTMMFWYRQQPGQSLTLIATANQGSEATYESGFVIDKFPISRPNLTFSTLTVSNMSPEDSSIYLCSVRGLDGYTFGSGTRLTVV.